This T cell receptor (beta chain) was captured by sequencing in a study of shared T cell receptors in the human thymus. TCRdb keeps only in-frame clones here, not all; method: immunoSEQ multiplex PCR. Of under 850,000 clones in the sample, approximately 87% were seen once. This clone was counted once. Per germline, CDR1 LGHNA and CDR2 YNFKEQ. V was clipped by 1 base and J by 0 bases, with 7 bases between them. There are 15 residues in the CDR3. The sample was also reused in another study, on human thymus T cells. Per that study: Resections from corrective heart surgery provided thymus tissue. Biased V and J segment usage appeared in thymus and peripheral blood. Related research examined unrelated individuals and reported that their thymic repertoires overlapped highly.

This receptor was obtained from a boy younger than two with a congenital heart defect. The chain combines TRBV4-2 with TRBJ1-3; D is uncertain. Sample: thymocytes. CDR3 amino acids: CASSQGDNSGNTIYF. The CDR3 DNA sequence: TGTGCCAGCAGCCAAGGTGACAACTCTGGAAACACCATATATTTT.